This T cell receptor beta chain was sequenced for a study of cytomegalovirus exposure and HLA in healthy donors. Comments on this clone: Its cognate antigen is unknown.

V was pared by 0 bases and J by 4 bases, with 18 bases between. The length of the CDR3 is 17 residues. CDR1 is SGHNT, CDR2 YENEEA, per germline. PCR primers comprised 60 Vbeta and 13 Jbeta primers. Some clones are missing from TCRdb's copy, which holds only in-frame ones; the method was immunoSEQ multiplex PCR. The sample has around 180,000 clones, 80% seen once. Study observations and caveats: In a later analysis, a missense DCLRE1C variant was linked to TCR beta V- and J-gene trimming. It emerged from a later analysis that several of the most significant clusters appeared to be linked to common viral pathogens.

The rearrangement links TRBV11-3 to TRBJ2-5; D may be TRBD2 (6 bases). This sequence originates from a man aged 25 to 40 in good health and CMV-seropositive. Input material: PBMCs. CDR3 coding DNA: TGTGCCAGCAGCTTAGATGAAACGGGAGATGGGGTAGAGACCCAGTACTTC. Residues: CASSLDETGDGVETQYF.